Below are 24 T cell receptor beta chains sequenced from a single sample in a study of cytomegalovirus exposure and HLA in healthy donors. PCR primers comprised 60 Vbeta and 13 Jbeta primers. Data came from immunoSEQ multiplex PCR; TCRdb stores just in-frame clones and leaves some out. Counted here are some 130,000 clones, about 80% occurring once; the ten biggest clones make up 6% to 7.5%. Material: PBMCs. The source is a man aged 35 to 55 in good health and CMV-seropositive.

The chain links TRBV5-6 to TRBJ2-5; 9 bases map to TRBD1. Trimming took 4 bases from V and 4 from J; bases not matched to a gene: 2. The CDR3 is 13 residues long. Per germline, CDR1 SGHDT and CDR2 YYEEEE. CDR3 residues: CASSTTGGETQYF. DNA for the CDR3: TGTGCCAGCAGCACGACAGGGGGAGAGACCCAGTACTTC.

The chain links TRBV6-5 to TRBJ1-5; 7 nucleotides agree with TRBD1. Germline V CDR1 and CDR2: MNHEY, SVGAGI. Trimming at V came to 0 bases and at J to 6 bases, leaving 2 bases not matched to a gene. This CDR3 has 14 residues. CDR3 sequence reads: CASSYSTGVQPQHF. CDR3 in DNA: TGTGCCAGCAGTTACTCCACAGGGGTTCAGCCCCAGCATTTT.

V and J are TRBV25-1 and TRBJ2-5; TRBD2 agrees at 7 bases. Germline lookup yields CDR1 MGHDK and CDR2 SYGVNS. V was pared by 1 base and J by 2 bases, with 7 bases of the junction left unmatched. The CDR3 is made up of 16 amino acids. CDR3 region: CASSEFRGREQETQYF. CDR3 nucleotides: TGTGCCAGCAGTGAATTTCGCGGGAGAGAACAAGAGACCCAGTACTTC.

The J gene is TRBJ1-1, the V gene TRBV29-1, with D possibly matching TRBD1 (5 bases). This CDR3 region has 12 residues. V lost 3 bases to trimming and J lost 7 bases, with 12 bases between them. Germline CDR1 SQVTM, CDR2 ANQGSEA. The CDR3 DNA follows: TGCAGCGTTGATCAGGGAACTGGTGAAGCTTTCTTT. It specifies CSVDQGTGEAFF.

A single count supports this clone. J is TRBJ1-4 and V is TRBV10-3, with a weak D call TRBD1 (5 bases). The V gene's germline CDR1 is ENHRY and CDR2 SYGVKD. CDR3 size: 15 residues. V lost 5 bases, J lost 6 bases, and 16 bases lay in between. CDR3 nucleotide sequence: TGTGCCATCAGTCCCGGCGAAGGGGATTATGAAAAACTGTTTTTT. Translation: CAISPGEGDYEKLFF.

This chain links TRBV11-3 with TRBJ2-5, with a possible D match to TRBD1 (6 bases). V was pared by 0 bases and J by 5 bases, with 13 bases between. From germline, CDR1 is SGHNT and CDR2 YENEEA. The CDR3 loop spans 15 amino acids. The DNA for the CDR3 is TGTGCCAGCAGCTTAGATTTAGGGGGAGTGGAGACCCAGTACTTC. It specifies CASSLDLGGVETQYF.

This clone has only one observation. As DNA, the CDR3 is TGTGCCAGCAGAAACCCGGGATTCCAAGAGACCCAGTACTTC. Translation gives CASRNPGFQETQYF. V usage is TRBV6-5 and J usage is TRBJ2-5; D perhaps matches TRBD2 (5 bases). The V end was cut by 6 bases, the J end by 1 base, with 12 bases between. The CDR3 is 14 amino acids. Germline V gene sequence: CDR1 MNHEY, CDR2 SVGAGI.

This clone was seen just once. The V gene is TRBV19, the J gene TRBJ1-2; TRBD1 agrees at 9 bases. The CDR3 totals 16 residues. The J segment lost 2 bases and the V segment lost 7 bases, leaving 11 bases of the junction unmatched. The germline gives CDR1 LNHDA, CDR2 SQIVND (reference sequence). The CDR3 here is CASNPFRGQGNYGYTF. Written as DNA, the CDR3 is TGTGCCAGTAACCCCTTCCGGGGACAGGGAAACTATGGCTACACCTTC.

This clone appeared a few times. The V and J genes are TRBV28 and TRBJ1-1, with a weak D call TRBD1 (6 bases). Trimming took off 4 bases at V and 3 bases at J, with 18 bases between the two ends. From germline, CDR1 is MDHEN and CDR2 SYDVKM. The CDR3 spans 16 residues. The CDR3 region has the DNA TGTGCCAGCAGTTCCACAGGGATTGTGAAGGACACTGAAGCTTTCTTT. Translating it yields CASSSTGIVKDTEAFF.

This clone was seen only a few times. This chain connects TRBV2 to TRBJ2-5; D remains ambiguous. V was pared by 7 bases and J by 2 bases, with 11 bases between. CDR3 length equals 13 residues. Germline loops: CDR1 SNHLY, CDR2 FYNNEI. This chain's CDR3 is CASTVSLQETQYF. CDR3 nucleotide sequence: TGTGCCAGCACTGTCTCCCTTCAAGAGACCCAGTACTTC.

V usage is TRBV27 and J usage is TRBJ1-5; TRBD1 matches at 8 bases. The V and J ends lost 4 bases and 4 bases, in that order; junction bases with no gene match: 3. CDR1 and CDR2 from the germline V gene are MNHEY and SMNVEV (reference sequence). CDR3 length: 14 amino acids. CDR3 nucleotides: TGTGCCAGCAGTTCTACAGGGGGAAATCAGCCCCAGCATTTT. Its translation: CASSSTGGNQPQHF.

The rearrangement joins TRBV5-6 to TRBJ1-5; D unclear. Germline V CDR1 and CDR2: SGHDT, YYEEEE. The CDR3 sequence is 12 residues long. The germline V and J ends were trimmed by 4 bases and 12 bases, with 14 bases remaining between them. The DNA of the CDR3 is TGTGCCAGCAGCCAACTTGGTCGGGGCCAGCATTTT. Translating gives CASSQLGRGQHF.

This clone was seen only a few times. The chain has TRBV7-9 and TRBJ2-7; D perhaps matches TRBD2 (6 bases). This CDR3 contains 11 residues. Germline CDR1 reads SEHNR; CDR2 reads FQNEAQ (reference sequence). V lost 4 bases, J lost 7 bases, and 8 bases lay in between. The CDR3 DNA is TGTGCCAGCAGCTGGGCGGGGGAGCAGTACTTC. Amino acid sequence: CASSWAGEQYF.

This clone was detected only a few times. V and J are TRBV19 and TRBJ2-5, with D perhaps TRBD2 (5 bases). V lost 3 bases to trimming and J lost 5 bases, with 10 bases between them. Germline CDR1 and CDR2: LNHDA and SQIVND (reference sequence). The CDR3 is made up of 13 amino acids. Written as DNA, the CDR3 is TGTGCCAGTAGTATCGGGGAATTGGAGACCCAGTACTTC. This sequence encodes CASSIGELETQYF.

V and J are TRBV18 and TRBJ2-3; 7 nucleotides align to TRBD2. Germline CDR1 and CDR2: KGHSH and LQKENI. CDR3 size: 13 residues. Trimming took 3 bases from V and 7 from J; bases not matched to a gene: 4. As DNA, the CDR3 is TGTGCCAGCTCACCCTCGGGAGGATATACGCAGTATTTT. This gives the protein CASSPSGGYTQYF.

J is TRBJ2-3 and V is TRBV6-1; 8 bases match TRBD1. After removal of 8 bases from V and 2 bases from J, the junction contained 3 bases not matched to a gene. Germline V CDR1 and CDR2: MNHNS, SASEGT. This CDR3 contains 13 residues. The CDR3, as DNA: TGTGCCAGCGACAGGGGACACACAGATACGCAGTATTTT. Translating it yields CASDRGHTDTQYF.

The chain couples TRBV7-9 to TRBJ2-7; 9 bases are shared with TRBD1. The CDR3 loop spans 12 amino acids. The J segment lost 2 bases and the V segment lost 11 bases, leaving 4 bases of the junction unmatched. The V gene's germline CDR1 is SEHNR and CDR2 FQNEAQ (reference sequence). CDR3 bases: TGTGCCGCCGACAGGGGGACCTACGAGCAGTACTTC. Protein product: CAADRGTYEQYF.

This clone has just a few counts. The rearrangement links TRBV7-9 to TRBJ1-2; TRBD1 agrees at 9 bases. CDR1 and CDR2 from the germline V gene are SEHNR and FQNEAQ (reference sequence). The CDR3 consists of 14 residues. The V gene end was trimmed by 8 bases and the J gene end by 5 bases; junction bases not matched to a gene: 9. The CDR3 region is CASRWTGDGYGYTF. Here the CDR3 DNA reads TGTGCCAGCCGGTGGACAGGGGATGGTTATGGCTACACCTTC.

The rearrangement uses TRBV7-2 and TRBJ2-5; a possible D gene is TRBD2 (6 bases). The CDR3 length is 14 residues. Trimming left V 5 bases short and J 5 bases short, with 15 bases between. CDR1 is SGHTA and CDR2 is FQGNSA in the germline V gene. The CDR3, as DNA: TGTGCCAGCAGCCCGCAGAGGAGCGGGGAGACCCAGTACTTC. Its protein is CASSPQRSGETQYF.

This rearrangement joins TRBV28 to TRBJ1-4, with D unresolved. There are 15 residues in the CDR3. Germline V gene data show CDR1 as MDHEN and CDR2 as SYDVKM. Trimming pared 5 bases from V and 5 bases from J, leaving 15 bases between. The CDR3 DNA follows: TGTGCCAGCAGTCCCGCACCGACGAGGAATGAAAAACTGTTTTTT. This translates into CASSPAPTRNEKLFF.

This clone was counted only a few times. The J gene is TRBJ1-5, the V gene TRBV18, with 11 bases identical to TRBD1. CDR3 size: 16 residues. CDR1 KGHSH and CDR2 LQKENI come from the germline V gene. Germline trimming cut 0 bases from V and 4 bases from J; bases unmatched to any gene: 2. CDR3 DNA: TGTGCCAGCTCACCACCGGACAGGGGGCCGAATCAGCCCCAGCATTTT. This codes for CASSPPDRGPNQPQHF.

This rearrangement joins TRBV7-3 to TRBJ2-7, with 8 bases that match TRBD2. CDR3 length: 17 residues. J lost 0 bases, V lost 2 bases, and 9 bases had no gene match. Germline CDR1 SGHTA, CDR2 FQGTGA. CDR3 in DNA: TGTGCCAGCAGCTTATCCAGCGGGAGCGGATACTCCTACGAGCAGTACTTC. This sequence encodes CASSLSSGSGYSYEQYF.

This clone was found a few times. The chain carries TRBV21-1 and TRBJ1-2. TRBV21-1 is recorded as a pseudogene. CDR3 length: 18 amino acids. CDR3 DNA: TGTGCCAGCAGCAAAGAGAGGGATGGGGTATCGGACCGGTATGGCTACACCTTC. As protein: CASSKERDGVSDRYGYTF.

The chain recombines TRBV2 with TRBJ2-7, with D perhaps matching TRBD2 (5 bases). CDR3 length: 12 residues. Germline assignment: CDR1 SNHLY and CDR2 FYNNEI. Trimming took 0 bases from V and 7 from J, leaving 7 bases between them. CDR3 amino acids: CASSEARREQYF. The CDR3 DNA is TGTGCCAGCAGTGAAGCGAGGAGGGAGCAGTACTTC.